This TCR beta chain comes out of a study of T cell repertoires in cytomegalovirus infection. Study in general: Evidence of both CMV infection and a matching HLA type came from public TCR beta signatures.

From the reads, TCRdb called clonotypes with MiXCR, one entry per CDR3 protein. The sample holds 200,000 to 300,000 distinct CDR3 sequences; roughly 9.1% are singletons and the top ten take about 15%. V shed 3 bases and J 8 bases; nucleotides not matched to a gene: 8. CDR3 size: 15 residues. Germline assignment: CDR1 SGHRS and CDR2 YFSETQ. Study-wide findings and caveats: CMV-specific HLA-C-restricted TCR beta clonotypes dominated the ex vivo response. Of the TCR beta families, the public ones yielded a cumulative frequency that identified carriers of CMV plus the relevant HLA.

About this clonotype: Its antigen is undetermined.

The clonotype originates from a human donor in good health (CMV status not recorded). Some clones in this sample may be carry-over from other donors' samples. Sequencing used PBMCs. The genes are TRBV5-1 and TRBJ1-2; 12 bases align to TRBD1. The CDR3 DNA is TGCGCCAGCAGCTCGCCCCTAGGGACAGGGGGCGGCTACACCTTC. Amino acid sequence: CASSSPLGTGGGYTF.